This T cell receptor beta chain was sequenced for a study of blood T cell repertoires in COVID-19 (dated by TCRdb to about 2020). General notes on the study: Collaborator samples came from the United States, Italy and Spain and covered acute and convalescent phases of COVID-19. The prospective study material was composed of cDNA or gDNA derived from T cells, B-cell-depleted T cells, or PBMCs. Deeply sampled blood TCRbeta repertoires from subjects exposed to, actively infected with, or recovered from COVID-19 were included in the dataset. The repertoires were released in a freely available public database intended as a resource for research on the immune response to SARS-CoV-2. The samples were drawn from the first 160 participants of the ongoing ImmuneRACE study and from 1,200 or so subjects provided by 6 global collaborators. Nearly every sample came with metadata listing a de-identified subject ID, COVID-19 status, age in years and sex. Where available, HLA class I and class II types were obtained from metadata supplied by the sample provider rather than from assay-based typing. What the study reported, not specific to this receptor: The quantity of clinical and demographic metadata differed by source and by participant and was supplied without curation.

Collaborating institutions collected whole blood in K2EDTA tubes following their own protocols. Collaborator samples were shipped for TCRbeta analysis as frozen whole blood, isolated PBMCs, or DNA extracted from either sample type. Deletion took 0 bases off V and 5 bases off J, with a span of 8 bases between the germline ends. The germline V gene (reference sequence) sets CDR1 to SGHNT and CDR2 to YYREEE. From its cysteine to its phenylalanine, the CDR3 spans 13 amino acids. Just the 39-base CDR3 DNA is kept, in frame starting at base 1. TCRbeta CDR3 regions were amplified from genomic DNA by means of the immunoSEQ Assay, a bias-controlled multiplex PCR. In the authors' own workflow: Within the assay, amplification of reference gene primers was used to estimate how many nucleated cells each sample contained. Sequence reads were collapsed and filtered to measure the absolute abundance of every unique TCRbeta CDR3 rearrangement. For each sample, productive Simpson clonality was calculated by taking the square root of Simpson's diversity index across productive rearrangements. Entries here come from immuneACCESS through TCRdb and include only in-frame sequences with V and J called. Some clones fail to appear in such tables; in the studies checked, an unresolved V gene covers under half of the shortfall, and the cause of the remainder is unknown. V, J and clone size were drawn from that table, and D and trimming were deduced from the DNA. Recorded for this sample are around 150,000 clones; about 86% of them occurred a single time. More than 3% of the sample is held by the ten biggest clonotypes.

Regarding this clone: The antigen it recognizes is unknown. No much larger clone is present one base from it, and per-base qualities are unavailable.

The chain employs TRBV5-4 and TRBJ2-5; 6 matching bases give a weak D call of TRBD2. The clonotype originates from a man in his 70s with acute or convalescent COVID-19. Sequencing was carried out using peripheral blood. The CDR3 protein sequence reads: CASSLAGSETQYF. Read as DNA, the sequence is TGTGCCAGCAGCTTGGCCGGGAGCGAGACCCAGTACTTC.